This T cell receptor beta chain was documented in a study of CD4 T cells in relation to SARS-CoV-2 and coronaviruses. The CDR3 has 14 residues. The germline gives CDR1 SNHLY, CDR2 FYNNEI. Trimming took 6 bases from V and 1 from J; bases not matched to a gene: 3. Some clones are missing from TCRdb's copy, which holds only in-frame ones; the method was immunoSEQ multiplex PCR. This table has 60,000 to 80,000 clones, around 86% appearing once. Study-wide results and limits: Crossreactive clones expanded significantly less to SARS-CoV-2 than monoreactive clones. This crossreactivity analysis covered spike protein alone, no other viral proteins. Samples before the pandemic and after infection were not matched within any donor.

In the case of this clone: What it recognizes is unknown.

The unexposed donors gave CD4+ T cells in 2011-2018, prior to COVID-19. Naive and memory CD4+ T cells were separated from cryopreserved PBMCs. The chain has TRBV2 and TRBJ2-7, with 10 bases fitting TRBD1. The sequence derives from a human donor in good health. The sequenced material came from memory CD4+ T cells from PBMCs. CDR3 sequence: CASRAGQGSYEQYF. In DNA, the CDR3 is TGTGCCAGCAGGGCGGGACAGGGGTCCTACGAGCAGTACTTC. Looking up the rest from reference TRBV2 and TRBJ2-7 gives the full variable domain: EPEVTQTPSHQVTQMGQEVILRCVPISNHLYFYWYRQILGQKVEFLVSFYNNEISEKSEIFDDQFSVERPDGSNFTLKIRSTKLEDSAMYFCASRAGQGSYEQYFGPGTRLTVT.